This T cell receptor beta chain was sequenced in a study of T-cell reconstitution after alpha-beta-depleted transplantation in children. Researchers prepared the TCRbeta library using unique molecular identifiers, the study reports. MiXCR was run by TCRdb on the PCR reads, yielding one entry per CDR3 protein. The table records roughly 89,000 distinct CDR3 sequences, 12% of them present only once. This clonotype has at least ten counts. Per germline, CDR1 SEHNR and CDR2 FQNEAQ (reference sequence). The junction had 6 bases not matched to a gene; V was cut back by 5 bases and J by 5 bases. The CDR3 covers 16 residues.

The source is a human donor who donated a stem cell graft to a child with inherited bone marrow failure. This material consisted of PBMCs from the stem cell graft donor, taken from the stem cell graft. This chain joins TRBV7-9 and TRBJ2-5; 15 bases agree with TRBD2. CDR3 sequence reads: CASSRAGLAGGETQYF. The CDR3 region has the DNA TGTGCCAGCAGCCGAGCGGGACTAGCGGGAGGTGAGACCCAGTACTTC.